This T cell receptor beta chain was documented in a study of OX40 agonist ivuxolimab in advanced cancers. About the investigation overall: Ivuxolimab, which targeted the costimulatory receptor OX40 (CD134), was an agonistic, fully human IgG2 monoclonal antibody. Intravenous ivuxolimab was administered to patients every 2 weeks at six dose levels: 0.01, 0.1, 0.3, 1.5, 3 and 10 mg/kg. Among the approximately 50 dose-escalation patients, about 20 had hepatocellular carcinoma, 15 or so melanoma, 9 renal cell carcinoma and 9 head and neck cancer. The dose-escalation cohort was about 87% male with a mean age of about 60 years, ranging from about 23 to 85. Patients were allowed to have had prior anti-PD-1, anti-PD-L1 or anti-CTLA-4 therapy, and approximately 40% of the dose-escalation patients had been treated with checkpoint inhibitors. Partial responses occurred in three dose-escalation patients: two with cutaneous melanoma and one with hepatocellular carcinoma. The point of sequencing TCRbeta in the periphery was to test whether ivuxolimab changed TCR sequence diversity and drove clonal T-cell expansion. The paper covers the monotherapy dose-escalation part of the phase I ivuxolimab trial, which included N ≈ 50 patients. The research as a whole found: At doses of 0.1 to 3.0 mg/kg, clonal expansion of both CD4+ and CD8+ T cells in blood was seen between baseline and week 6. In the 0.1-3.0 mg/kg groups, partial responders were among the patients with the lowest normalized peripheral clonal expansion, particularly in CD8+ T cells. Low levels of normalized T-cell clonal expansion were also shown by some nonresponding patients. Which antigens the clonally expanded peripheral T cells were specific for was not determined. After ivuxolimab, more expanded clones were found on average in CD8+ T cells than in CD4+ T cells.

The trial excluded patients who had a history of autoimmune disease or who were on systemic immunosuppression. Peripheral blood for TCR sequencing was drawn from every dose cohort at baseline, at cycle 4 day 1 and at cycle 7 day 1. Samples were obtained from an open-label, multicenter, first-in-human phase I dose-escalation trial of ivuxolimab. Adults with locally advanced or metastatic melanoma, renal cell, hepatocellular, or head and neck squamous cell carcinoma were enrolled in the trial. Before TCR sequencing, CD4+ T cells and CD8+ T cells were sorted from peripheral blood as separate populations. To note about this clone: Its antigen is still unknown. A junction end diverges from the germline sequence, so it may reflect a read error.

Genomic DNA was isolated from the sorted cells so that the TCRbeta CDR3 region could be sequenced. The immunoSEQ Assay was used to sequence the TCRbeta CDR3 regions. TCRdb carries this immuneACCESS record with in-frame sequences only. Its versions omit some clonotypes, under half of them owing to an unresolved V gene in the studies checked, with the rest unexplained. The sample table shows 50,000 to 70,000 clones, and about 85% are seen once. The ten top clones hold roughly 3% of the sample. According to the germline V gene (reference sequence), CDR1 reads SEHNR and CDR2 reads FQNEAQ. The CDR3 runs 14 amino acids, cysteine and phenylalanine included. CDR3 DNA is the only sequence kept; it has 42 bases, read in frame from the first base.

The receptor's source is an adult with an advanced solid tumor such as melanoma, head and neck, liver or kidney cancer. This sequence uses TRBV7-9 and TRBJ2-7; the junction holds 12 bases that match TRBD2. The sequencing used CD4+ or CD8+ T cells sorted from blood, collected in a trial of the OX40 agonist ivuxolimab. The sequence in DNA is TGCGCCAGCAGCCAAGGACTAGCGGGGTACGAGCAGTACTTC. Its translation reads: CASSQGLAGYEQYF. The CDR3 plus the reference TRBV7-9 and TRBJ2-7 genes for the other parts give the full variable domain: DTGVSQNPRHKITKRGQNVTFRCDPISEHNRLYWYRQTLGQGPEFLTYFQNEAQLEKSRLLSDRFSAERPKGSFSTLEIQRTEQGDSAMYLCASSQGLAGYEQYFGPGTRLTVT.